A selection of T cell receptor beta chains follows, all from one sample in a study of PD-L1 blockade in urothelial cancer. The table came from immunoSEQ multiplex PCR; TCRdb's copy has only in-frame clones and leaves some out. The sample lists under 120,000 clones; 70% to 85% were seen once. Sequences were derived from PBMCs, sampled around atezolizumab (anti-PD-L1) treatment. All receptors derive from a middle-aged man with urothelial cancer. Both conserved end residues are part of each CDR3. A D gene is named only where the DNA matches it firmly. Where a row states a size, it is once, few, many or the class of an expanded clone; other rows omit it.

d_call	clone_size	v_call	j_call	cdr3_aa	cdr3_nt
TRBD1	.	TRBV2	TRBJ1-2	CASSEVQGETYGYTF	TGTGCCAGCAGTGAAGTGCAGGGGGAAACCTATGGCTACACCTTC
TRBD1	.	TRBV6-1	TRBJ2-7	CASRDPGGWSNEQYF	TGTGCCAGCAGGGACCCAGGGGGCTGGTCGAACGAGCAGTACTTC
TRBD1	.	TRBV5-1	TRBJ2-7	CASSLGQGVGHEQYF	TGCGCCAGCAGCCTGGGACAGGGAGTAGGGCACGAGCAGTACTTC
TRBD1	.	TRBV11-3	TRBJ2-1	CASSPGTGGYNEQFF	TGTGCCAGCAGCCCAGGGACAGGGGGTTACAATGAGCAGTTCTTC
.	.	TRBV20-1	TRBJ2-3	CSASRDTQYF	TGCAGTGCCTCCCGAGATACGCAGTATTTT
.	.	TRBV6-5	TRBJ1-2	CASTQGYSGYTF	TGTGCCAGCACCCAGGGGTACAGTGGCTACACCTTC
.	.	TRBV7-8	TRBJ1-4	CASSPVRGEKLFF	TGTGCCAGCAGCCCCGTCCGGGGTGAAAAACTGTTTTTT
.	.	TRBV5-1	TRBJ2-1	CASSPAEANSYNEQFF	TGCGCCAGCAGCCCCGCCGAAGCAAATTCCTACAATGAGCAGTTCTTC
.	.	TRBV2	TRBJ1-4	CASSGRRGEKLFF	TGTGCCAGCAGTGGCAGGCGGGGTGAAAAACTGTTTTTT
.	.	TRBV28	TRBJ1-6	CASTLVSFGNSPLHF	TGTGCCAGCACCCTAGTCTCTTTCGGTAATTCACCCCTCCACTTT
.	.	TRBV9	TRBJ1-4	CASSFQGSTNEKLFF	TGTGCCAGCAGCTTCCAGGGGTCAACTAATGAAAAACTGTTTTTT
.	.	TRBV6-5	TRBJ2-7	CASSVTSGGRSEQYF	TGTGCCAGCAGTGTGACGAGCGGAGGTAGGTCCGAGCAGTACTTC
TRBD1	.	TRBV9	TRBJ2-7	CASSPEGQGSYEQYF	TGTGCCAGCAGCCCAGAGGGACAGGGTTCCTACGAGCAGTACTTC
.	.	TRBV27	TRBJ2-7	CASSLRGYQAQYF	TGTGCCAGCAGTCTGAGGGGGTACCAAGCGCAGTACTTC
.	few	TRBV19	TRBJ1-1	CASIPTWRNTEAFF	TGTGCCAGTATCCCCACCTGGAGGAACACTGAAGCTTTCTTT
.	once	TRBV28	TRBJ2-3	CASSSGQSDTQYF	TGTGCCAGCAGCTCTGGACAGTCAGATACGCAGTATTTT
.	.	TRBV5-6	TRBJ2-3	CASSLYGGAATDTQYF	TGTGCCAGCAGCTTGTATGGCGGGGCCGCGACAGATACGCAGTATTTT
TRBD1	.	TRBV13	TRBJ2-1	CASSYTALRTGQQFF	TGTGCCAGCAGCTATACTGCCCTGAGGACAGGGCAACAGTTCTTC
TRBD1	.	TRBV28	TRBJ1-1	CASSLVGTENTEAFF	TGTGCCAGCAGTTTAGTAGGGACAGAGAACACTGAAGCTTTCTTT
.	.	TRBV28	TRBJ1-1	CASSSGGADGDTEAFF	TGTGCCAGCAGTTCTGGGGGCGCGGATGGGGACACTGAAGCTTTCTTT
.	.	TRBV2	TRBJ1-5	CASRRGGGNQPQHF	TGTGCCAGCCGGAGAGGGGGAGGGAATCAGCCCCAGCATTTT
.	.	TRBV16	TRBJ1-3	CASSQWAALSGNTIYF	TGTGCCAGCAGCCAATGGGCCGCTCTCTCCGGAAACACCATATATTTT
TRBD2	.	TRBV18	TRBJ2-2	CASSPRTLYSTSERGYTGELFF	TGTGCCAGCTCACCACGAACATTATACTCTACTTCTGAGCGGGGTTACACCGGGGAGCTGTTTTTT
TRBD2	.	TRBV7-3	TRBJ2-3	CASSQIRTSGRDTQYF	TGTGCCAGCAGCCAAATAAGGACTAGCGGGAGAGATACGCAGTATTTT
.	.	TRBV6-6	TRBJ2-2	CASSPGSKNTGELFF	TGTGCCAGCAGCCCCGGGAGCAAAAACACCGGGGAGCTGTTTTTT
TRBD2	.	TRBV5-1	TRBJ2-3	CASSLELADTDTQYF	TGCGCCAGCAGCTTGGAACTAGCGGACACAGATACGCAGTATTTT
.	.	TRBV5-1	TRBJ1-1	CASSPNIFPNTEAFF	TGCGCCAGCAGCCCAAACATTTTCCCGAACACTGAAGCTTTCTTT
.	.	TRBV6-1	TRBJ1-2	CASSERRYGYTF	TGTGCCAGCAGTGAACGCAGATATGGCTACACCTTC
TRBD2	few	TRBV5-1	TRBJ2-1	CASSTTSGSWSSYNEQFF	TGCGCCAGCAGCACTACTAGCGGGAGCTGGAGCTCCTACAATGAGCAGTTCTTC
TRBD1	.	TRBV6-6	TRBJ1-3	CASGKETGIGNTIYF	TGTGCCAGCGGAAAAGAGACAGGGATAGGAAACACCATATATTTT
.	once	TRBV19	TRBJ1-5	CASSIWTGNQPQHF	TGTGCCAGTAGTATATGGACAGGCAATCAGCCCCAGCATTTT
TRBD1	few	TRBV7-3	TRBJ2-2	CASSYTGVTGELFF	TGTGCCAGCAGCTACACAGGGGTTACCGGGGAGCTGTTTTTT
TRBD1	.	TRBV18	TRBJ1-2	CASSPPSGTGPGYTF	TGTGCCAGCTCCCCACCGTCCGGGACAGGGCCTGGCTACACCTTC
.	.	TRBV30	TRBJ1-1	CAWSQLGLTGRNTEAFF	TGTGCCTGGAGCCAACTGGGCCTAACAGGGAGGAACACTGAAGCTTTCTTT
.	.	TRBV5-5	TRBJ2-7	CASSLTSSYEQYF	TGTGCCAGCAGCTTAACGAGCTCCTACGAGCAGTACTTC
.	.	TRBV10-1	TRBJ2-5	CASSEAGQETQYF	TGCGCCAGCAGTGAGGCAGGCCAAGAGACCCAGTACTTC
.	.	TRBV11-2	TRBJ2-2	CASSLSATGTGELFF	TGTGCCAGCAGCTTATCAGCCACAGGTACCGGGGAGCTGTTTTTT
.	.	TRBV12-1	TRBJ2-5	CASSSRDREETQYF	TGTGCCAGCAGCTCCCGGGACAGGGAAGAGACCCAGTACTTC
.	few	TRBV7-9	TRBJ2-1	CASAKGQGHEQFF	TGTGCCAGCGCCAAGGGGCAAGGCCATGAGCAGTTCTTC
.	few	TRBV30	TRBJ1-5	CAWSVFLSNQPQHF	TGTGCCTGGAGTGTCTTTCTTAGCAATCAGCCCCAGCATTTT
.	.	TRBV5-1	TRBJ1-4	CASSLVAGFYEKLFF	TGCGCCAGCAGCTTGGTGGCCGGGTTTTATGAAAAACTGTTTTTT
.	.	TRBV9	TRBJ1-3	CASSPQGSSGNTIYF	TGTGCCAGCAGCCCCCAGGGCAGCTCTGGAAACACCATATATTTT
TRBD1	.	TRBV29-1	TRBJ1-5	CSVERDRPDLYSNQPQHF	TGCAGCGTTGAAAGGGACAGACCTGACTTGTATAGCAATCAGCCCCAGCATTTT
.	.	TRBV30	TRBJ1-1	CAWSGQMNTEAFF	TGTGCCTGGAGCGGACAGATGAACACTGAAGCTTTCTTT
.	.	TRBV30	TRBJ1-1	CAWSAVGSTEAFF	TGTGCCTGGAGCGCCGTAGGGAGCACTGAAGCTTTCTTT
TRBD1	.	TRBV5-4	TRBJ2-3	CASTEKGGGFTDTQYF	TGTGCCAGCACCGAGAAAGGGGGCGGGTTCACAGATACGCAGTATTTT
TRBD2	.	TRBV27	TRBJ2-7	CASRTSSSKGEQYF	TGTGCCAGCAGGACTAGCTCATCTAAGGGCGAGCAGTACTTC
TRBD1	.	TRBV11-2	TRBJ2-5	CASSWDRGRETQYF	TGTGCCAGCAGCTGGGACAGGGGGAGGGAGACCCAGTACTTC
TRBD2	.	TRBV5-1	TRBJ2-7	CASSRGSHYEQYF	TGCGCCAGCAGCCGCGGGAGCCACTACGAGCAGTACTTC
.	.	TRBV18	TRBJ1-5	CASSPGRINNQPQHF	TGTGCCAGCTCACCGGGCAGGATCAACAATCAGCCCCAGCATTTT
.	.	TRBV13	TRBJ1-3	CASSLAGAGNTIYF	TGTGCCAGCAGCTTAGCAGGGGCTGGAAACACCATATATTTT
.	few	TRBV9	TRBJ2-2	CASSDGWNTGELFF	TGTGCCAGCAGCGACGGGTGGAACACCGGGGAGCTGTTTTTT
TRBD2	once	TRBV9	TRBJ2-7	CASSPRLAGSSYEQYF	TGTGCCAGCAGCCCGCGACTAGCGGGCAGCTCCTACGAGCAGTACTTC
.	.	TRBV27	TRBJ1-5	CASREDGVPSNQPQHF	TGTGCCAGCAGAGAAGACGGGGTTCCTAGCAATCAGCCCCAGCATTTT
TRBD2	.	TRBV7-8	TRBJ2-1	CASSPAPGTSGSDEQFF	TGTGCCAGCAGCCCGGCTCCCGGGACTAGCGGGAGTGATGAGCAGTTCTTC
TRBD1	.	TRBV30	TRBJ1-5	CAWSGQGSQPQHF	TGTGCCTGGAGCGGACAGGGGAGTCAGCCCCAGCATTTT
.	once	TRBV6-1	TRBJ1-1	CASYEGITEAFF	TGTGCCAGCTACGAGGGAATCACTGAAGCTTTCTTT
TRBD2	.	TRBV4-2	TRBJ2-7	CASSQDVRGGREQYF	TGTGCCAGCAGCCAAGATGTCCGGGGGGGACGCGAGCAGTACTTC
.	.	TRBV6-1	TRBJ1-1	CASSELSSGNTEAFF	TGTGCCAGCAGTGAATTAAGCTCAGGGAACACTGAAGCTTTCTTT